This T cell receptor beta chain was sequenced during a study of T cell repertoires and HLA-DP antigens. Study outcomes and limitations: Naive and memory CD4+ cells were analysed together, not apart.

To note about this clone: As yet, its antigen is unknown.

Produced via immunoSEQ multiplex PCR; TCRdb's table is partial and in-frame only. This sample has 55,000 to 80,000 clones, with roughly 75% found just once. Per germline, CDR1 SGHTA and CDR2 FQGNSA. The CDR3 contains 13 residues. V dropped 2 bases and J dropped 10 bases, with 9 bases sitting between them. This rearrangement joins TRBV7-2 to TRBJ1-6; D gene ambiguous. This TCR was sampled from a man aged 55 to 70 in good health and CMV-seronegative. Material: CD4+ T cells from PBMCs. The CDR3 spells CASSLTGASPLHF. The CDR3 DNA follows: TGTGCCAGCAGCTTAACGGGTGCCTCACCCCTCCACTTT.